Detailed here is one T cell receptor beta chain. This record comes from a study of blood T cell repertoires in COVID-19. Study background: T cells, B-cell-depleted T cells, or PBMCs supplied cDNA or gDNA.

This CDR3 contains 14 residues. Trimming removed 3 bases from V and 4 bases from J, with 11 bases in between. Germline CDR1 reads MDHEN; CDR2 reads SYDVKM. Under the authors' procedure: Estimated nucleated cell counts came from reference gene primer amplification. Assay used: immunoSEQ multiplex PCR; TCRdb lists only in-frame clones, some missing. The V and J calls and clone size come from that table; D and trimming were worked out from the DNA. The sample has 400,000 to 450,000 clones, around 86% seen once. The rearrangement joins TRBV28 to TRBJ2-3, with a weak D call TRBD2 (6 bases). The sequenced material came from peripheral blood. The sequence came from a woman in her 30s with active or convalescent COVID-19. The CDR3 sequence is CASSFTRDPDTQYF. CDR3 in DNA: TGTGCCAGCAGTTTTACGCGGGACCCAGATACGCAGTATTTT.